These T cell receptor beta chains were read from a single sample in a study of shared clonotypes between healthy human individuals. TCRdb's copy holds only in-frame clones and misses some; the assay was immunoSEQ multiplex PCR. The sample has 550,000 to 650,000 clones, about 96% seen once; the top ten hold more than 0.085%. The source material was naive CD8+ T cells sorted from blood. These receptors came from a woman under 40 in good health. Both conserved end residues are part of each CDR3. Part of the rows lack a size; the others show once, few, many or a class for expanded clones.

J | size | V | CDR3
TRBJ2-7 | - | TRBV28 | CASSTTLLASYEQYF
TRBJ2-2 | - | TRBV7-2 | CASSLAGLAAGELFF
TRBJ2-7 | - | TRBV5-1 | CASSFEGHSYEQYF
TRBJ1-1 | once | TRBV7-9 | CASSLEVLGGAEAFF
TRBJ2-1 | once | TRBV29-1 | CSATIDDSNEQFF
TRBJ2-7 | - | TRBV27 | CASSVSGRFNEQYF
TRBJ1-1 | - | TRBV5-1 | CASSLEGLGGRNTEAFF
- | - | TRBV5-1 | CASSLTSSGRGYEQYF
TRBJ2-1 | - | TRBV12-5 | CASGLLTGGPYNEQFF
TRBJ2-3 | - | TRBV27 | CASSLSPVVDTQYF
TRBJ2-7 | - | TRBV4-1 | CASSQGPLLANEQYF
TRBJ2-1 | - | TRBV7-9 | CASSSQGNEQFF
TRBJ2-5 | - | TRBV6-1 | CASGQPGETQYF
TRBJ2-1 | - | TRBV27 | CASINRDTYNEQFF
TRBJ2-7 | - | TRBV6-1 | CATGQGASYEQYF
TRBJ2-7 | - | TRBV2 | CATTIYEQYF
TRBJ2-7 | - | TRBV5-5 | CASSLWASGEAEQYF
TRBJ1-5 | - | TRBV6-4 | CASTRQDSNQPQHF
TRBJ2-1 | once | TRBV4-1 | CASSWASGDNEQFF
TRBJ2-1 | - | TRBV4-1 | CASSPRSSGHISSYNEQFF
TRBJ2-1 | - | TRBV4-1 | CASSPRAGLAGAYNEQFF
TRBJ2-1 | - | TRBV7-9 | CASSPGPSRSYNEQFF
TRBJ1-2 | - | TRBV27 | CASSLTGTGGYYGYTF
TRBJ1-1 | - | TRBV10-3 | CAISESRTQKEGDTEAFF
TRBJ2-7 | - | TRBV23-1 | CASGPARDATYEQYF
TRBJ2-2 | - | TRBV5-1 | CASSPPSARAGELFF
TRBJ1-1 | - | TRBV16 | CASSQFKGMNTEAFF
TRBJ2-1 | - | TRBV4-1 | CASSQDTGGYYNEQFF
TRBJ1-1 | - | TRBV7-9 | CASSLVGYTEAFF
TRBJ2-2 | - | TRBV9 | CASSSPPGGSGRSGELFF